A selection of T cell receptor beta chains follows, all from one sample in a study of control samples from healthy donors and cancer patients. Profiled with immunoSEQ multiplex PCR; TCRdb holds only in-frame clones, not every one. The table includes approximately 150,000 clones, 90% to 95% detected once. Sequenced: blood. The source is a man aged 40-55 years in good health. Each CDR3 is given with its conserved first and last residue. A D gene is named only where the DNA matches it firmly. Clone size is not always given. Where it is, it says once, few, many or a class for expanded clones.

D	V	length	J	size	DNA	CDR3
-	TRBV5-4	14	TRBJ1-1	-	TGTGCCAGCAGCCCGGATGCCAAGAACACTGAAGCTTTCTTT	CASSPDAKNTEAFF
TRBD1	TRBV20-1	13	TRBJ1-2	-	TGCAGTGCTAGTAGGGGGCAGGACTATGGCTACACCTTC	CSASRGQDYGYTF
TRBD2	TRBV9	16	TRBJ2-1	-	TGTGCCAGCAGCCTCGAGACGGGAGGGCCTAGCGATGAGCAGTTCTTC	CASSLETGGPSDEQFF
-	TRBV4-1	15	TRBJ1-1	few	TGCGCCAGCAGCCAAGGCGGGGCCCTGAACACTGAAGCTTTCTTT	CASSQGGALNTEAFF
-	TRBV5-5	12	TRBJ1-4	-	TGTGCCAGCAGCCTCGTGAGTGAAAAACTGTTTTTT	CASSLVSEKLFF
TRBD2	TRBV7-6	19	TRBJ2-2	-	TGTGCCAGCAGCTTAAAACTCCTAGCGGGGGGGCAGGACACCGGGGAGCTGTTTTTT	CASSLKLLAGGQDTGELFF
-	TRBV4-1	14	TRBJ2-1	-	TGCGCCAGCAGCCTATTTTCGGGGCAGGATGAGCAGTTCTTC	CASSLFSGQDEQFF
TRBD1	TRBV9	15	TRBJ2-4	-	TGTGCCAGCAGCGTCGGACAGGGAGTTAAAAACATTCAGTACTTC	CASSVGQGVKNIQYF
-	TRBV4-2	16	TRBJ1-5	once	TGTGCCAGCAGCCAAGATCGGGGGGGATTGGGTCAGCCCCAGCATTTT	CASSQDRGGLGQPQHF
TRBD1	TRBV19	14	TRBJ2-1	once	TGTGCCAGTGAACCGGGACAGAGCTACAATGAGCAGTTCTTC	CASEPGQSYNEQFF
TRBD2	TRBV13	15	TRBJ2-5	-	TGTGCCAGCAGCTTAGGCCCCGGGAGGGGGGAGACCCAGTACTTC	CASSLGPGRGETQYF
TRBD1	TRBV14	13	TRBJ1-5	-	TGTGCCAGCAGCCCCCTGGGAGGGACAGCCCAGCATTTT	CASSPLGGTAQHF
-	TRBV27	14	TRBJ2-1	-	TGTGCCAGCAGTTTGGGGAGCGGGTACAATGAGCAGTTCTTC	CASSLGSGYNEQFF
TRBD1	TRBV5-6	15	TRBJ1-1	-	TGTGCCAGCAGTGGGACAGGGGGGTTTGGGACTGAAGCTTTCTTT	CASSGTGGFGTEAFF
TRBD1	TRBV10-3	14	TRBJ2-5	-	TGTGCCATCAGTACAGGGGGCAAGGGAGAGACCCAGTACTTC	CAISTGGKGETQYF
-	TRBV7-9	15	TRBJ1-4	-	TGTGCCAGCAGCTTAGCCACCCGGGTTGGAGAAAAACTGTTTTTT	CASSLATRVGEKLFF
-	TRBV27	14	TRBJ1-3	-	TGTGCCAGCAGTCAGATGTACTCTGGAAACACCATATATTTT	CASSQMYSGNTIYF
-	TRBV3-1/TRBV3-2	12	TRBJ1-1	-	TGTGCCAGCAGCCAAGAGACAGGCAGAGCTTTCTTT	CASSQETGRAFF
-	TRBV28	17	TRBJ1-4	-	TGTGCCAGCAGTTTAAAGGGCCTGGAGGACTCCGCTGCGCGACTGTTTTTT	CASSLKGLEDSAARLFF
-	TRBV6-6	17	TRBJ2-1	-	TGTGCCAGCAGTCCCGGACGGACCTTTTTTGGGTTCGATGAGCAGTTCTTC	CASSPGRTFFGFDEQFF
-	TRBV11-2	14	TRBJ1-4	-	TGTGCCAGCAGCCCCAACGGGGCAGACGAAAAACTGTTTTTT	CASSPNGADEKLFF
-	TRBV15	14	TRBJ2-2	-	TGTGCCACCTCTGGGCAGGGTTTGCCCGGGGAGCTGTTTTTT	CATSGQGLPGELFF
TRBD1	TRBV9	15	TRBJ1-2	-	TGTGCCAGCAGCGTGACCGGGACAGGGAATACCGCCGCGACCTTC	CASSVTGTGNTAATF
-	TRBV10-2	15	TRBJ1-6	-	TGCGCCAGCAGTGATGGACAAGGCCTTAATTCACCCCTCCACTTT	CASSDGQGLNSPLHF
-	TRBV2	13	TRBJ2-7	-	TGTGCCAGCATTCCAACGGTTCCCTACGAGCAGTACTTC	CASIPTVPYEQYF
-	TRBV11-3	15	TRBJ1-1	-	TGTGCCAGCAGCTTAGTCCCAGATGGGGGTCCTGAAGCTTTCTTT	CASSLVPDGGPEAFF
-	TRBV6-1	12	TRBJ1-5	-	TGTGCCAGTCTGAGGGGGAATCAGCCCCAGCATTTT	CASLRGNQPQHF
TRBD2	TRBV25-1	15	TRBJ2-3	-	TGTGCCAGTTCGGGACTAGCGGGAGGCGAAGATACGCAGTATTTT	CASSGLAGGEDTQYF
-	TRBV10-3	15	TRBJ1-6	-	TGTGCCATCAGTGATGGGTCAGCAAGGGGCTCACCCCTCCACTTT	CAISDGSARGSPLHF